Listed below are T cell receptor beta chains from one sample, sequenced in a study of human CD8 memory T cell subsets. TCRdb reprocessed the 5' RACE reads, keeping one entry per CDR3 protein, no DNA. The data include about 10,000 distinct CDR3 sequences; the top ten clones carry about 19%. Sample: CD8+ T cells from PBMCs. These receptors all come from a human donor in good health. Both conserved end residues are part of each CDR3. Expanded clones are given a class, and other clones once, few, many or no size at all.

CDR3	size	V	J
CASSRGLEEKLFF	medium-sized	TRBV13	TRBJ1-4
CASSLRQGLKLEQYF	-	TRBV13	TRBJ2-7
CATSGDRGSAEAFF	-	TRBV28	TRBJ1-1
CSAPRRVVEGNTEAFF	-	TRBV20-1	TRBJ1-1
CASSHLPAVSGASYNEQFF	-	TRBV4-1	TRBJ2-1
CASSIWIDNSYEQYF	-	TRBV19	TRBJ2-7
CASSVVDGRAEAFF	-	TRBV9	TRBJ1-1
CASSSVVGGAGETQYF	-	TRBV7-8	TRBJ2-5
CASSMQGYSNQPQHF	-	TRBV7-2	TRBJ1-5
CAISESSGQGAWDQPQHF	-	TRBV10-3	TRBJ1-5
CSARDFGGDYNSPLHF	-	TRBV20-1	TRBJ1-6
CASRVDKANYGYTF	-	TRBV6-1	TRBJ1-2
CASSPRGTAYNEQFF	-	TRBV13	TRBJ2-1
CSVEDGTSGVQTQYF	-	TRBV29-1	TRBJ2-5
CATGPESNEQFF	-	TRBV15	TRBJ2-1
CSVVTVLEAFF	-	TRBV29-1	TRBJ1-1
CASSLGTLALGYF	-	TRBV7-2	TRBJ2-3
CASSPPTNSGGGRDTQYF	-	TRBV5-4	TRBJ2-3
CASSLRQGATDEQFF	-	TRBV14	TRBJ2-1
CSARTSGAGYEQYF	medium-sized	TRBV20-1	TRBJ2-7
CASSILAGAGNEQFF	-	TRBV12-3/TRBV12-4	TRBJ2-1
CASSLAGDGYTF	-	TRBV7-9	TRBJ1-2
CASKAWDTYNEQFF	-	TRBV6-6	TRBJ2-1
CASSYSSRSGELFF	medium-sized	TRBV6-5	TRBJ2-2
CASSQEVFADQYF	-	TRBV14	TRBJ2-5
CATSRPGGEVNTEAFF	-	TRBV15	TRBJ1-1
CASRAGALVNEQYF	-	TRBV28	TRBJ2-7
CSVEQGRNTIYF	medium-sized	TRBV29-1	TRBJ1-3
CASSAGVTSEQYF	-	TRBV10-2	TRBJ2-7
CASSGTGTSPYNEQFF	-	TRBV7-8	TRBJ2-1
CASSEGQGFNYGYTF	-	TRBV2	TRBJ1-2